This T cell receptor beta chain was observed in a study of response to subunit inactivated influenza vaccine. Germline CDR1 is SEHNR and CDR2 is FQNEAQ (reference sequence). V gave up 5 bases and J gave up 4 bases; unmatched junction bases: 6. This CDR3 comprises 15 residues. TCRdb fed the RT-PCR reads into MiXCR, producing one record per CDR3 protein. The sample holds about 780,000 distinct CDR3 sequences, approximately 17% seen once. This specimen consisted of PBMCs from blood, obtained 5 days after vaccination. The chain has TRBV7-9 and TRBJ1-5; 9 bases fit TRBD1. The sequence was obtained from a man aged 50 to 59 who received an inactivated influenza vaccine. In DNA, the CDR3 is TGTGCCAGCAGCAGAGGGACAGGGCAAAATCAGCCCCAGCATTTT. It is translated as CASSRGTGQNQPQHF.